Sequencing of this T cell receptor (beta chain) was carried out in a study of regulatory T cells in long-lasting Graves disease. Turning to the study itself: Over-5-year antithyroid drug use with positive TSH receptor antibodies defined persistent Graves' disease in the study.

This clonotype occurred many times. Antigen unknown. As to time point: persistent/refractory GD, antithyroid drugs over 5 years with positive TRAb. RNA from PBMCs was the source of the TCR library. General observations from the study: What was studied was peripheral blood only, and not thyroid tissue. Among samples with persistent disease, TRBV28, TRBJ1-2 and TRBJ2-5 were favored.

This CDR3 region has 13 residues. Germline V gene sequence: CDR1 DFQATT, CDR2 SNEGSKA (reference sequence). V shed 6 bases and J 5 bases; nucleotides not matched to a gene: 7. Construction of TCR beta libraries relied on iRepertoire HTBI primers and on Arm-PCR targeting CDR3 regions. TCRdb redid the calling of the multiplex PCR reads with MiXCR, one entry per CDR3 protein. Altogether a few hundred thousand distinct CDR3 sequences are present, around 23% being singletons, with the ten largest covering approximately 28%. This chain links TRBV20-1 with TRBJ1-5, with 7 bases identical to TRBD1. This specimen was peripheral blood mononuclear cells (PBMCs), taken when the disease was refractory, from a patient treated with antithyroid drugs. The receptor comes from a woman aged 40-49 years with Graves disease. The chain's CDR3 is CSAYPGGDQPQHF. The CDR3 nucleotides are TGCAGTGCGTACCCAGGGGGGGATCAGCCCCAGCATTTT.